This record concerns one T cell receptor (beta chain) sequence. As yet, its antigen is unknown. This entry comes from a study of CXCR3-negative and CXCR3-positive naive CD8 T cells. This CDR3 comprises 12 residues. Germline V lookup: CDR1 KGHSH, CDR2 LQKENI. Study-wide results and limits: Naive CXCR3-positive and CXCR3-negative cells shared TRBV-TRBJ usage; memory cells diverged. The study inferred TCR strength from TRB CDR3 properties and found comparable surface CD5 between naive subsets. Naive subsets were similarly diverse, while memory CD8+ repertoires were much less diverse.

Sorting yielded triplicates of fewer than 350,000 cells for each CD8+ T cell subset. Preparation of TRB cDNA libraries relied on 5' RACE carrying UMI labels. After re-calling the 5' RACE reads, TCRdb lists one entry per CDR3 protein, DNA absent. The specimen's table records more than 50,000 distinct CDR3 sequences. The receptor comes from a human donor in good health. Some clones in this sample may be carry-over from other donors' samples. Input material: naive CXCR3- CD8+ T cells from blood. The subset here: CD45RO-CCR7+CD27+CD95- naive CD8+ T cells lacking CXCR3 (TNR3-). V gene TRBV18 combines with J gene TRBJ1-6; lacking DNA, the TRBD1 call made by TCRdb goes unchecked. CDR3: CASSTGDSPLHF.